The 27 T cell receptor beta chains given below trace back to one sample, sequenced in a study of blood T cell repertoires in COVID-19. Profiled with immunoSEQ multiplex PCR; TCRdb holds only in-frame clones, not every one. The table has approximately 50,000 clones, 79% seen once; the top ten hold under 30%. Material: peripheral blood. Receptors were obtained from a man in his 70s with acute or convalescent COVID-19.

V usage is TRBV4-2 and J usage is TRBJ2-3; 11 bases agree with TRBD2. Germline-derived CDR1 and CDR2 are LGHNA and YNFKEQ. Trimming at V came to 2 bases and at J to 6 bases, leaving 7 bases not matched to a gene. This CDR3 has 16 amino acids. The CDR3 loop reads CASSQKLAGGGDTQYF. CDR3 nucleotides: TGTGCCAGCAGCCAAAAGCTAGCGGGGGGCGGGGATACGCAGTATTTT.

The table lists this clone with a few counts. The chain recombines TRBV10-2 with TRBJ1-1, with D perhaps TRBD1 (6 bases). Trimming shortened V by 4 bases and J by 2 bases, and 8 bases separated the two germline ends. Germline-derived CDR1 and CDR2 are WSHSY and SAAADI. The CDR3 runs 13 residues. The CDR3: CASSGTDNTEAFF. The CDR3 DNA is TGCGCCAGCAGTGGGACAGATAACACTGAAGCTTTCTTT.

The V gene is TRBV6-5, the J gene TRBJ2-2; 8 bases agree with TRBD2. The CDR3 is 16 amino acids. Losses at the gene ends were 2 bases for V and 1 base for J; bases not matched to a gene: 3. The V gene's germline CDR1 is MNHEY and CDR2 SVGAGI. The CDR3 DNA sequence: TGTGCCAGCAGTTACCGCGGGAGGTTGAACACCGGGGAGCTGTTTTTT. Residues: CASSYRGRLNTGELFF.

This clone appeared a single time. This chain joins TRBV4-1 and TRBJ1-4; no firm D call. V lost 6 bases, J lost 0 bases, and 14 bases lay in between. The CDR3 totals 16 residues. Germline CDR1 MGHRA, CDR2 YSYEKL. CDR3 DNA sequence: TGCGCCAGCAGACGCGGGTCGAGGACAACTAATGAAAAACTGTTTTTT. This gives the protein CASRRGSRTTNEKLFF.

In its sample, this clone is medium-sized. The chain employs TRBV27 and TRBJ2-2; TRBD1 matches 7 bases. The germline V gene encodes CDR1 MNHEY and CDR2 SMNVEV (reference sequence). V lost 3 bases, J lost 6 bases, and 7 bases stayed unmatched. This CDR3 is 15 amino acids long. As DNA, the CDR3 is TGTGCCAGCAGTTTTAAAGGGGGCGCCCCCGGGGAGCTGTTTTTT. Its translation: CASSFKGGAPGELFF.

The chain employs TRBV7-2 and TRBJ1-2; the match to TRBD1 covers 12 bases. Germline V CDR1 and CDR2: SGHTA, FQGNSA. The ends lost 5 bases at V and 4 bases at J; junction bases unmatched: 5. The CDR3 is 15 residues long. CDR3 bases: TGTGCCAGCAGCAAGGGACAGGGGGCATCCTATGGCTACACCTTC. It yields the protein CASSKGQGASYGYTF.

This clone was picked up one time. This sequence joins TRBV19 and TRBJ2-7; tentative D call: TRBD2 (6 bases). With 1 base removed from V and 3 bases from J, the gap between germline ends came to 13 bases. CDR1 LNHDA and CDR2 SQIVND come from the germline V gene (reference sequence). The CDR3 is 15 amino acids. The CDR3 coding sequence is TGTGCCAGTAGTATAGCGGCTAGCGAAGACTACGAGCAGTACTTC. Amino acids: CASSIAASEDYEQYF.

The chain is built from TRBV2 and TRBJ2-5; perhaps TRBD2 as D (5 bases). CDR1 and CDR2 from the germline V gene are SNHLY and FYNNEI. V was cut by 5 bases and J by 5 bases, with 15 bases left in between. The CDR3 runs to 14 residues. The CDR3 region is CASSLTRSGETQYF. For the CDR3, the DNA is TGTGCCAGCAGTCTAACTAGATCCGGGGAGACCCAGTACTTC.

This rearrangement joins TRBV6-1 to TRBJ2-6; 7 bases align to TRBD1. This CDR3 is built from 17 residues. Germline-derived CDR1 and CDR2 are MNHNS and SASEGT. The ends lost 3 bases at V and 0 bases at J; junction bases unmatched: 5. CDR3 in amino acids: CASSDGQADSGANVLTF. The CDR3 coding sequence is TGTGCCAGCAGTGATGGACAGGCCGACTCTGGGGCCAACGTCCTGACTTTC.

The chain uses TRBV6-5 and TRBJ2-4; 9 bases map to TRBD1. CDR3 length: 15 residues. The germline CDR1 and CDR2 sequences are MNHEY and SVGAGI. V trimming: 6 bases; J trimming: 5 bases; junction bases outside the gene matches: 8. CDR3 coding DNA: TGTGCCAGCAGCACACCGGGACAGGGACAAAACATTCAGTACTTC. Translation: CASSTPGQGQNIQYF.

This clone was counted a single time. The V call is TRBV6-5, the J call TRBJ2-7; tentative D call: TRBD1 (5 bases). The germline V gene encodes CDR1 MNHEY and CDR2 SVGAGI. The length of the CDR3 is 14 residues. The ends were cut back, 6 bases at V and 7 bases at J, with 19 bases in the middle. CDR3 sequence reads: CASRTPEADREQYF. The CDR3 coding sequence is TGTGCCAGCAGGACCCCCGAGGCCGACAGAGAGCAGTACTTC.

The rearrangement joins TRBV11-3 to TRBJ2-1; 9 bases fit TRBD2. The CDR3 loop spans 15 amino acids. Unmatched junction bases numbered 9, after V lost 4 bases and J lost 8 bases. In germline, CDR1 is SGHNT, CDR2 YENEEA. CDR3 in DNA: TGTGCCAGCAGCTCGACTAGCGGTCTAGTGGATGAGCAGTTCTTC. This encodes CASSSTSGLVDEQFF. Supplemented by reference TRBV11-3 and TRBJ2-1, the full variable domain reads EAGVVQSPRYKIIEKKQPVAFWCNPISGHNTLYWYLQNLGQGPELLIRYENEEAVDDSQLPKDRFSAERLKGVDSTLKIQPAELGDSAVYLCASSSTSGLVDEQFFGPGTRLTVL.

This chain links TRBV12-5 with TRBJ2-7; 10 nucleotides match TRBD1. There are 14 residues in the CDR3. Germline V gene data show CDR1 as LGHNT and CDR2 as FRNRAP. Trimming took 2 bases from V and 5 from J; bases not matched to a gene: 3. The CDR3 region has the DNA TGTGCTAGTGGTTTGCGACAGGGGGCTCACGAGCAGTACTTC. It translates to CASGLRQGAHEQYF.

V gene TRBV4-2 combines with J gene TRBJ1-4, with D uncertain. V dropped 1 base and J dropped 8 bases, with 5 bases sitting between them. The CDR3 has 12 amino acids. Germline CDR1 and CDR2: LGHNA and YNFKEQ. The DNA for the CDR3 is TGTGCCAGCAGCCAAGTTAGAGAAAAACTGTTTTTT. It codes for CASSQVREKLFF.

The rearrangement uses TRBV28 and TRBJ1-1, with D possibly matching TRBD1 (6 bases). Germline-derived CDR1 and CDR2 are MDHEN and SYDVKM. This CDR3 region has 13 residues. The V end lost 6 bases, the J end lost 5 bases, and 13 bases lay between the germline ends. CDR3 DNA sequence: TGTGCCAGCAGCAACAGGGAAGGGACTGAAGCTTTCTTT. This translates into CASSNREGTEAFF.

The V call is TRBV29-1, the J call TRBJ1-1; D uncertain. The V and J ends lost 5 bases and 1 base respectively, with 11 bases between them. The length of the CDR3 is 13 residues. CDR1 and CDR2 from the germline V gene are SQVTM and ANQGSEA. The CDR3 reads CSVILYSNTEAFF. The CDR3 coding sequence is TGCAGCGTTATACTATACTCGAACACTGAAGCTTTCTTT. Combining the CDR3 with reference TRBV29-1 and TRBJ1-1 gives the whole variable domain SAVISQKPSRDICQRGTSLTIQCQVDSQVTMMFWYRQQPGQSLTLIATANQGSEATYESGFVIDKFPISRPNLTFSTLTVSNMSPEDSSIYLCSVILYSNTEAFFGQGTRLTVV.

This rearrangement joins TRBV11-3 to TRBJ1-1; TRBD1 might be the D (6 bases). CDR3 size: 15 residues. V was cut by 7 bases and J by 2 bases, with 17 bases left in between. Per the germline V gene, CDR1 is SGHNT and CDR2 is YENEEA. CDR3 sequence (DNA): TGTGCCAGCACCAGACGGGGGGGGCGAAACACTGAAGCTTTCTTT. Residues: CASTRRGGRNTEAFF.

The CDR3 DNA is TGTGCCAGCAGTGATGACAGGTTGAGCAATCAGCCCCAGCATTTT. This codes for CASSDDRLSNQPQHF. The rearrangement joins TRBV2 to TRBJ1-5; tentative D call: TRBD1 (6 bases). This CDR3 has 15 residues. The germline gives CDR1 SNHLY, CDR2 FYNNEI. V dropped 3 bases and J dropped 1 base, with 10 bases sitting between them.

The V call is TRBV5-4, the J call TRBJ2-6, with D perhaps matching TRBD1 (6 bases). CDR3 length: 17 residues. The germline V gene encodes CDR1 SGHNT and CDR2 YYREEE (reference sequence). V shed 5 bases and J shed 2 bases, with 17 bases lying between them. CDR3 sequence (DNA): TGTGCCAGCAGAAAGAATACAGGGTTTCCTGGGGCCAACGTCCTGACTTTC. It specifies CASRKNTGFPGANVLTF.

This chain uses TRBV5-5 with TRBJ2-4, with TRBD1 matching 9 bases. With V trimmed by 0 bases and J by 6 bases, 1 base remained unmatched. The CDR3 extends over 14 amino acids. Germline CDR1 SGHKS, CDR2 YYEKEE (reference sequence). DNA of the CDR3: TGTGCCAGCAGCTTGGACAGGGGGCGAAACATTCAGTACTTC. It specifies CASSLDRGRNIQYF.

The chain uses TRBV4-3 and TRBJ2-3; D gene ambiguous. Germline lookup yields CDR1 LGHNA and CDR2 YSLEER. V shed 3 bases and J shed 0 bases, with 13 bases lying between them. This CDR3 region has 16 residues. The CDR3 region is CASSQEATRSTDTQYF. Here the CDR3 DNA reads TGCGCCAGCAGCCAGGAAGCGACTCGGAGCACAGATACGCAGTATTTT.

The rearrangement links TRBV10-2 to TRBJ2-5; D is undetermined. Looked up from germline, CDR1 is WSHSY and CDR2 is SAAADI. This CDR3 spans 12 amino acids. V gave up 3 bases and J gave up 3 bases, with 5 bases separating them. The CDR3 DNA reads as TGCGCCAGCAGTGATTCTGAAGAGACCCAGTACTTC. Translating gives CASSDSEETQYF.

This clone showed up many times. CDR3 sequence: CASSGGGGKYNEQFF. As DNA, the CDR3 is TGTGCCAGCAGCGGGGGGGGCGGGAAATACAATGAGCAGTTCTTC. This chain uses TRBV5-4 with TRBJ2-1, with a weak D call TRBD2 (7 bases). Germline V lookup: CDR1 SGHNT, CDR2 YYREEE (reference sequence). The CDR3 is made up of 15 amino acids. V was trimmed by 4 bases and J by 4 bases, leaving 15 bases between them. The variable domain in full, with the rest retrieved from reference TRBV5-4 and TRBJ2-1, is ETGVTQSPTHLIKTRGQQVTLRCSSQSGHNTVSWYQQALGQGPQFIFQYYREEENGRGNFPPRFSGLQFPNYSSELNVNALELDDSALYLCASSGGGGKYNEQFFGPGTRLTVL.

The chain employs TRBV4-2 and TRBJ2-3; TRBD2 matches 9 bases. J was trimmed by 8 bases and V by 1 base; bases with no gene match: 10. The CDR3 extends over 16 amino acids. CDR1 is LGHNA and CDR2 is YNFKEQ in the germline V gene. In DNA, the CDR3 is TGTGCCAGCAGCCAAGGGGGACTAGCTCCGCCGGGTACGCAGTATTTT. It encodes CASSQGGLAPPGTQYF.

This clone was seen a single time. This sequence joins TRBV7-2 and TRBJ2-5; tentative D call: TRBD2 (6 bases). Germline-derived CDR1 and CDR2 are SGHTA and FQGNSA. The V and J ends lost 3 bases and 5 bases respectively, with 10 bases between them. The length of the CDR3 is 13 residues. Here the CDR3 DNA reads TGTGCCAGCAGCTTGACTAGTGTGGAGACCCAGTACTTC. It translates to CASSLTSVETQYF.

This sequence joins TRBV30 and TRBJ1-1, with D hard to call. The CDR3 runs to 15 residues. V was cut by 4 bases and J by 1 base, with 16 bases left in between. Germline V gene lookup returns CDR1 GTSNPN and CDR2 SVGIG (reference sequence). DNA for the CDR3: TGTGCCTGGACGGCGGCAGCGGTGAGGAACACTGAAGCTTTCTTT. Translated, it gives CAWTAAAVRNTEAFF.

The chain joins TRBV6-6 to TRBJ1-1; D gene unclear. Germline-derived CDR1 and CDR2 are MNHNY and SVGAGI (reference sequence). V was cut by 2 bases and J by 0 bases, with 4 bases left in between. The CDR3 runs 13 residues. The CDR3 nucleotides read TGTGCCAGCAGTTACCGGGTGAACACTGAAGCTTTCTTT. Translation: CASSYRVNTEAFF.